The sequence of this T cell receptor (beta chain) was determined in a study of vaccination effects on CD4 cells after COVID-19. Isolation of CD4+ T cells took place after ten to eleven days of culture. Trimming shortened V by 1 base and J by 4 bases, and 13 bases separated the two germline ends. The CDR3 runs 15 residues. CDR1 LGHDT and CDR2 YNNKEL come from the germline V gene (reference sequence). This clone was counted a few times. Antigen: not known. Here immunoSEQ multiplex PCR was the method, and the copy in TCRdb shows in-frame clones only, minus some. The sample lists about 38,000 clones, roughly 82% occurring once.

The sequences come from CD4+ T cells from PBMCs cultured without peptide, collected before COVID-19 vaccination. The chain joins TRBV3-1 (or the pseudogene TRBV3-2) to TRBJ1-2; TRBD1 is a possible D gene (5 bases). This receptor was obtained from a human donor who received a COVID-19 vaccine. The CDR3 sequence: CASSQAQGGSYGYTF. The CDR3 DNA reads TGTGCCAGCAGCCAAGCCCAGGGAGGTTCCTATGGCTACACCTTC.